This TCR beta chain was recorded in a study of blood T cell repertoires in COVID-19 (dated by TCRdb to the early 2020s). In terms of the full investigation: Collaborator samples came from the United States, Italy and Spain and covered acute and convalescent phases of COVID-19. Deeply sampled blood TCRbeta repertoires from subjects exposed to, actively infected with, or recovered from COVID-19 were included in the dataset. A de-identified subject ID, COVID-19 status, age in years and sex were almost always included in the sample metadata. The repertoires were released in a freely available public database meant as a resource for research on the immune response to SARS-CoV-2. The material from the prospective study consisted of cDNA or gDNA derived from T cells, B-cell-depleted T cells, or PBMCs. Samples were obtained from the ongoing ImmuneRACE study (first 160 participants) and from over 1,000 subjects provided by 6 global collaborators. Where HLA class I and class II types were available, the types were taken from metadata supplied by the sample provider, not from assay-based typing.

The collaborating institutions used their own protocols to collect whole blood in K2EDTA tubes. For TCRbeta analysis, collaborators shipped samples in one of three forms: frozen whole blood, isolated PBMCs, or DNA extracted from either of those sample types. TCRbeta CDR3 regions were amplified from genomic DNA by means of the immunoSEQ Assay, a bias-controlled multiplex PCR. The authors' analysis ran thus. The number of nucleated cells in each sample was estimated by amplification of reference gene primers within the assay. Sequence reads were collapsed and filtered to measure the absolute abundance of every unique TCRbeta CDR3 rearrangement. Productive Simpson clonality was computed per sample as the square root of Simpson's diversity index over productive rearrangements. Held by TCRdb, this immuneACCESS table contains in-frame sequences only and omits some clones. Under half of the omission traces to an unresolved V gene where checked; the cause of the rest is unknown. That table is the source of V, J and clone size, and D and trimming were worked out from the DNA. The sample yields roughly 150,000 clones; roughly 80% were counted once. Of the sample, 7% to 10% falls within the top ten clones.

Worth noting for this clone: Its antigen is currently not known. Base qualities are not at hand, and no much larger clone is one base apart.

The investigation overall reported the following: Clinical and demographic metadata were provided uncurated, with the amount varying by source and participant.

Material for sequencing was peripheral blood. This TCR was recovered from a man between 60 and 75 years old with acute or convalescent COVID-19.

The nucleotide sequence reads TGCAGCGGATGGACAGCTATTGGAAACATTCAGTACTTC. This yields the protein CSGWTAIGNIQYF. The rearranged chain carries TRBV29-1 and TRBJ2-4; TRBD1 is possibly the D segment (6 matching bases). Looking up the germline V gene yields CDR1 SQVTM and CDR2 ANQGSEA. The CDR3 runs 13 residues from the cysteine to the phenylalanine. Only the CDR3 portion is preserved as DNA: 39 bases, with reading frame beginning at the first base. V and J lose 7 bases and 6 bases, and a span of 16 bases separates them.